This T cell receptor beta chain derives from a study of blood T cell repertoires in COVID-19. Overall study context: The United States, Italy and Spain provided the acute and convalescent COVID-19 samples.

In the original workflow: Amplified reference gene primers provided the basis for estimating nucleated cell counts. The data were produced by immunoSEQ multiplex PCR, yet TCRdb's version contains in-frame clones alone and is incomplete. From that table come the V and J calls and clone size; the DNA was used to work out D and trimming. The repertoire holds over 200,000 clones, with 87% as singletons. The CDR3 covers 15 residues. Per the germline V gene, CDR1 is SGHTS and CDR2 is YDEGEE. V was clipped by 4 bases and J by 6 bases, with 17 bases between them. The receptor's source is a woman younger than 35 who had recovered from COVID-19. This rearrangement joins TRBV5-8 to TRBJ1-5, with D perhaps TRBD1 (5 bases). Sequencing used peripheral blood. The CDR3 spells CASSLIHRSGQPQHF. The CDR3 DNA is TGTGCCAGCAGCCTTATTCACAGGTCAGGTCAGCCCCAGCATTTT.